This TCR beta chain derives from a study of read filtering for tumor transcriptome and immune sequencing. Study results and limitations: Compared with RNA-seq, IR-seq gave much higher clonotype depth and reliability. The CD138-negative fraction was mixed bone marrow immune cells, not pure T cells.

Molecular barcoded adaptors covering alpha/delta and beta/gamma chains were used on approximately 440 ng RNA. TCRdb recomputed calls from the reads with MiXCR, one row per CDR3 protein. The table includes roughly 60,000 distinct CDR3 sequences, 20% to 25% detected once. This clonotype was detected many times. Its antigen is not identified. The V end was cut by 6 bases, the J end by 9 bases, with 9 bases between. Germline loops: CDR1 MNHNS, CDR2 SASEGT. The CDR3 is 11 amino acids. The chain uses TRBV6-1 and TRBJ2-1, with no clear D. Sequencing was done on a sample of a population of CD138-negative cells sorted from bone marrow. The receptor was isolated from a donor older than 35 with multiple myeloma. In DNA form, the CDR3 reads TGTGCCAGCAGGGGCGACATTGAGCAGTTCTTC. Its translation: CASRGDIEQFF.